This T cell receptor beta chain derives from a study of blood T cell repertoires in COVID-19. As for the study in general: In each case, the material was cDNA or gDNA derived from T cells, B-cell-depleted T cells, or PBMCs.

The study recruited people aged roughly 18 to 95 years across approximately 23 US areas. Clinical history as reported by participants underpinned cohort assignment. Study processing details: From reference gene primer amplification, estimates of nucleated cell counts were derived. The method was immunoSEQ multiplex PCR; TCRdb's version includes in-frame clones alone and lacks a portion of them. That table gives V, J and clone size, and the DNA gave D and trimming. The profile shows 200,000 or so clones, roughly 85% of them singletons. A remark on this clone: One end of the junction is discordant with germline, which a read error may explain.

The sequencing input was PBMCs or T cells enriched from blood (not recorded which). This TCR derives from a woman aged 50 to 60 who had been exposed to COVID-19.

The CDR3 coding sequence is TGTGCCAACAGCCAACTGGGGGAGGGCGGGGAGCTGTTTTTT. It encodes CANSQLGEGGELFF. The chain employs TRBV3-1 (or the pseudogene TRBV3-2) and TRBJ2-2, with 7 bases lining up with TRBD2. The CDR3 has 14 residues. CDR1 LGHDT and CDR2 YNNKEL come from the germline V gene (reference sequence).